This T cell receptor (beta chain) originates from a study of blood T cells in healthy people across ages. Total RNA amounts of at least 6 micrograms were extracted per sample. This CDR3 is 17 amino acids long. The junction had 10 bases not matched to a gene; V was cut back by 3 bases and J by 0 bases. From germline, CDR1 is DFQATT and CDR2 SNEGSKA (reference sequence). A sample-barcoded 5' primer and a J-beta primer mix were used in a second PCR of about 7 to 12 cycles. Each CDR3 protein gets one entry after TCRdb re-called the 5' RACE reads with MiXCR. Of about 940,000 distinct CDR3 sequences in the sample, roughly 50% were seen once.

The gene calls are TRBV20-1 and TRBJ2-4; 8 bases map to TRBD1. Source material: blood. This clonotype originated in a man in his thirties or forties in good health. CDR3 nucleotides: TGCAGTGCTAGGGAGCCCGGACAGGGATTAGCCAAAAACATTCAGTACTTC. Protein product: CSAREPGQGLAKNIQYF.